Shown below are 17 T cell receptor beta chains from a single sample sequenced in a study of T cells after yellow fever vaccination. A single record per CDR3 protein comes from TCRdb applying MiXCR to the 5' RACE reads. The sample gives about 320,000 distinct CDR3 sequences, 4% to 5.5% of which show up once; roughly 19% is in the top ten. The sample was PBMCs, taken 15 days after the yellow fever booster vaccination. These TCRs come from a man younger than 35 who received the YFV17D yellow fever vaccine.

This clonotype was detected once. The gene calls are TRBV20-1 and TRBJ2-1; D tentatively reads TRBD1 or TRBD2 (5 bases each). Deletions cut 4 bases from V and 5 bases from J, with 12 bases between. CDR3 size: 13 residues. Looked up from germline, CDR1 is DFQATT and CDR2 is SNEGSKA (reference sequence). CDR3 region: CSATRDGDNEQFF. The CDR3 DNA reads TGCAGTGCTACCAGGGACGGCGACAATGAGCAGTTCTTC.

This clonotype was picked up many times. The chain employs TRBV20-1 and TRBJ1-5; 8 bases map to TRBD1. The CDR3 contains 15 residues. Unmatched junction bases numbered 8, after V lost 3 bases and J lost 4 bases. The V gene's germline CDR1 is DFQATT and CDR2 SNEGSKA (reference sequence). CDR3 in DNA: TGCAGTGCTAGGGCTCAGGGGGCGGATAATCAGCCCCAGCATTTT. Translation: CSARAQGADNQPQHF.

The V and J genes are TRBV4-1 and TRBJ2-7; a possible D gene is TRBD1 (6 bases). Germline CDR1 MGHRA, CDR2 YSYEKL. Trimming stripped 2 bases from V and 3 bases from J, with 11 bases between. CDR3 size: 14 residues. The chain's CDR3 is CASSQTPQGYEQYV. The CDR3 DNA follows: TGCGCCAGCAGCCAAACCCCACAGGGCTACGAGCAGTACGTC.

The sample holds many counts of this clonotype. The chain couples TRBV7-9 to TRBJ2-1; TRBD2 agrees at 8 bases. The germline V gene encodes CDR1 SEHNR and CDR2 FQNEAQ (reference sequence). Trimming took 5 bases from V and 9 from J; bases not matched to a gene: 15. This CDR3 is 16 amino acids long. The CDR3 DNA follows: TGTGCCAGCAGCCGCCCCGGGACTAGTGGCGGGGGTGAGCAGTTCTTC. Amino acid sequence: CASSRPGTSGGGEQFF.

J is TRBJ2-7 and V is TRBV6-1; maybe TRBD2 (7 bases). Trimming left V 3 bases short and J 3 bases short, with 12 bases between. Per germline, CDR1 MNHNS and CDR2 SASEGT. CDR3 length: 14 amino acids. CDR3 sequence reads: CASSDERGGYEQYV. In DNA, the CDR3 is TGTGCCAGCAGTGATGAAAGGGGGGGCTACGAGCAGTACGTC.

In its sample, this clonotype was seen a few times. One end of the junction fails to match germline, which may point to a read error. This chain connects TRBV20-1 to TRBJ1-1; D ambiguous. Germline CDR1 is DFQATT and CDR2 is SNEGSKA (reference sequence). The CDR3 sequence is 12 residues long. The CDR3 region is CSARVRASRALF. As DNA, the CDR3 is TGCAGTGCTAGAGTTAGGGCCTCCCGCGCTCTCTTT.

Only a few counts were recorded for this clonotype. The CDR3 protein is CASSSGAGGRIGYTF. The CDR3 nucleotides read TGTGCCAGCAGTTCGGGGGCTGGCGGACGGATCGGCTACACCTTC. The rearrangement uses TRBV27 and TRBJ1-2; D may be TRBD1 (6 bases). The germline gives CDR1 MNHEY, CDR2 SMNVEV (reference sequence). Trimming stripped 4 bases from V and 8 bases from J, with 20 bases between. This CDR3 region has 15 residues.

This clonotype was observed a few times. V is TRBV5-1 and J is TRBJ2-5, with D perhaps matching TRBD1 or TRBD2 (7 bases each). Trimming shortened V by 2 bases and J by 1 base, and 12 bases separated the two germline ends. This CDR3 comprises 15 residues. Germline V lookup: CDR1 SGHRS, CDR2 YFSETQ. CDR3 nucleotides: TGCGCCAGCAGCTTCAGGGGGGGGCCCCAAGAGACCCAGTACTTC. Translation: CASSFRGGPQETQYF.

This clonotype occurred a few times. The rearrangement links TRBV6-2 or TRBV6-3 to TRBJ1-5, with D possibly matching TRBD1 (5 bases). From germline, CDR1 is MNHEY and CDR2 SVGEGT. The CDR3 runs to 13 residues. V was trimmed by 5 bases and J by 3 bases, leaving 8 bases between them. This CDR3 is CASSDRINQPQHF. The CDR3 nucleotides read TGTGCCAGCAGTGACAGAATCAATCAGCCCCAGCATTTT.

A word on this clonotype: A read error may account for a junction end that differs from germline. The CDR3 protein is CASSEEDRPNQPQHF. Here the CDR3 DNA reads TGTGCCAGCAGCGAAGAGGACAGGCCCAATCAGCCCCAGCATTTT. The rearrangement joins TRBV4-2 to TRBJ1-5, with 7 bases that match TRBD1. The CDR3 has 15 residues. Germline V gene data show CDR1 as LGHNA and CDR2 as YNFKEQ.

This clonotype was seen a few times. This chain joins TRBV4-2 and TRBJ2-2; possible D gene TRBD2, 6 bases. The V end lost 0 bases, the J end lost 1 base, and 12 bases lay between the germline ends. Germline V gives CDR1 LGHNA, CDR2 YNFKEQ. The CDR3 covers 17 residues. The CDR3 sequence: CASSQEGARGNTGELFF. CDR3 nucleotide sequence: TGTGCCAGCAGCCAAGAGGGTGCGCGGGGGAACACCGGGGAGCTGTTTTTT.

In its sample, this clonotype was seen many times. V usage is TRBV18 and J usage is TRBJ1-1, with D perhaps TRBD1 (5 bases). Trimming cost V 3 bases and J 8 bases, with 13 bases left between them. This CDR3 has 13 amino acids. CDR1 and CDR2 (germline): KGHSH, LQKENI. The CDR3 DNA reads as TGTGCCAGCTCACCTGGGGGGGAGGGAGAAGCTTTCTTT. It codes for CASSPGGEGEAFF.

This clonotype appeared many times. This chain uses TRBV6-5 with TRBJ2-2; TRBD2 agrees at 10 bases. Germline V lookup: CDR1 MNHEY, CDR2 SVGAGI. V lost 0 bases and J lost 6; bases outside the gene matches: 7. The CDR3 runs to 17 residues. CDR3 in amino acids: CASSYSNLAGVPGELFF. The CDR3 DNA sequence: TGTGCCAGCAGTTACTCGAACCTAGCGGGGGTCCCCGGGGAGCTGTTTTTT.

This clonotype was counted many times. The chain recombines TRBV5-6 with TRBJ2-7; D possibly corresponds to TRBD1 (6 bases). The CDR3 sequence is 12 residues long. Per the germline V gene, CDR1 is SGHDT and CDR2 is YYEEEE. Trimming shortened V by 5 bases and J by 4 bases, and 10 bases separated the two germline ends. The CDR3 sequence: CASSLQGYEQYV. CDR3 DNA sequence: TGTGCCAGCAGTTTACAGGGTTACGAGCAGTACGTC.

CDR3 DNA: TGTGCCAGCAGCTTAGATCTCAGCGGGCTCCAAGAGACCCAGTACTTC. Translation gives CASSLDLSGLQETQYF. The V call is TRBV7-2, the J call TRBJ2-5; possible D gene TRBD2, 6 bases. V was clipped by 1 base and J by 1 base, with 13 bases between them. Germline CDR1 reads SGHTA; CDR2 reads FQGNSA. The CDR3 runs 16 residues. The entire variable domain, with the rest obtained from reference TRBV7-2 and TRBJ2-5, is as follows: GAGVSQSPSNKVTEKGKDVELRCDPISGHTALYWYRQSLGQGLEFLIYFQGNSAPDKSGLPSDRFSAERTGGSVSTLTIQRTQQEDSAVYLCASSLDLSGLQETQYFGPGTRLLVL.

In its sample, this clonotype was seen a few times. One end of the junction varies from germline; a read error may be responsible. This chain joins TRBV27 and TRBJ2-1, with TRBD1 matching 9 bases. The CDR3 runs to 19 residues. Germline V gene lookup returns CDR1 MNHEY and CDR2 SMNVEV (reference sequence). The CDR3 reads CTSSLKPGQGLCSYNEQFF. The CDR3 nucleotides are TGCACCAGCAGTTTAAAGCCGGGACAGGGCTTATGCTCCTACAATGAGCAGTTCTTC.

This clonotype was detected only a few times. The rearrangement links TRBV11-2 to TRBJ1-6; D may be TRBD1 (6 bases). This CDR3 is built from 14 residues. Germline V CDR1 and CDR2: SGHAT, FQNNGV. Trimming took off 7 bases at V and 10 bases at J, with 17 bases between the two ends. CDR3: CASTLQGSLSPLHF. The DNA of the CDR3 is TGTGCCAGCACCCTACAGGGCTCGTTATCACCCCTCCACTTT.